Below, 27 T cell receptor beta chains from the same sample are listed, as sequenced in a study of cytomegalovirus exposure and HLA in healthy donors. With 60 Vbeta and 13 Jbeta primers, the PCR was carried out. The table came from immunoSEQ multiplex PCR; TCRdb's copy has only in-frame clones and leaves some out. The sample includes roughly 180,000 clones, roughly four fifths seen only once; the top ten take 4.8%. The material sequenced was PBMCs. Receptors were obtained from a young man in good health and CMV-seronegative.

The chain joins TRBV10-3 to TRBJ1-6; TRBD1 aligns across 10 bases. The V gene end was trimmed by 4 bases and the J gene end by 5 bases; junction bases not matched to a gene: 17. The germline V gene encodes CDR1 ENHRY and CDR2 SYGVKD. This CDR3 contains 20 residues. The CDR3 sequence is CAISVIVWDRGSFNNSPLHF. The CDR3 DNA reads as TGTGCCATCAGTGTTATCGTGTGGGACAGGGGCAGCTTCAATAATTCACCCCTCCACTTT.

V gene TRBV10-2 combines with J gene TRBJ2-7, with D unresolved. The CDR3 loop spans 10 amino acids. Trimming cost V 9 bases and J 7 bases, with 10 bases left between them. Germline CDR1 WSHSY, CDR2 SAAADI. In DNA, the CDR3 is TGCGCCAGGAGGATAGAAGAGCAGTACTTC. This encodes CARRIEEQYF.

On this clone: Additional DNA sequences in this sample encode the identical CDR3. V usage is TRBV13 and J usage is TRBJ2-6; perhaps TRBD2 as D (6 bases). The CDR3 consists of 15 residues. V lost 3 bases and J 0 bases, leaving 6 bases between the germline ends. Germline CDR1 reads PRHDT; CDR2 reads FYEKMQ (reference sequence). The CDR3 DNA sequence: TGTGCCAGCAGCTTGGGGGGCTCTGGGGCCAACGTCCTGACTTTC. Amino acid sequence: CASSLGGSGANVLTF.

CDR3 nucleotide sequence: TGTGCCAGCAGTCGCCAGGGTTACGAGCAGTACTTC. Its translation is CASSRQGYEQYF. The V call is TRBV6-5, the J call TRBJ2-7; TRBD1 might be the D (5 bases). With 5 bases removed from V and 4 bases from J, the gap between germline ends came to 9 bases. CDR1 is MNHEY, CDR2 SVGAGI, per germline. The CDR3 is 12 residues long.

V gene TRBV7-8 combines with J gene TRBJ2-2; D remains unclear. From germline, CDR1 is SGHVS and CDR2 FQNEAQ. The CDR3 has 14 amino acids. V dropped 4 bases and J dropped 7 bases, with 13 bases sitting between them. The CDR3 here is CASSSPGGGGELFF. CDR3 nucleotide sequence: TGTGCCAGCAGCTCGCCGGGTGGCGGCGGGGAGCTGTTTTTT. The whole variable domain, filled in from reference TRBV7-8 and TRBJ2-2, reads GAGVSQSPRYKVAKRGQDVALRCDPISGHVSLFWYQQALGQGPEFLTYFQNEAQLDKSGLPSDRFFAERPEGSVSTLKIQRTQQEDSAVYLCASSSPGGGGELFFGEGSRLTVL.

The V and J genes are TRBV7-9 and TRBJ2-7; tentative D call: TRBD2 (6 bases). There are 14 residues in the CDR3. Germline V gives CDR1 SEHNR, CDR2 FQNEAQ (reference sequence). V shed 0 bases and J shed 6 bases, with 12 bases lying between them. The CDR3 protein is CASSLALGGGEQYF. Written as DNA, the CDR3 is TGTGCCAGCAGCTTAGCGTTGGGGGGAGGCGAGCAGTACTTC. The variable domain in full, completed from reference TRBV7-9 and TRBJ2-7, reads DTGVSQNPRHKITKRGQNVTFRCDPISEHNRLYWYRQTLGQGPEFLTYFQNEAQLEKSRLLSDRFSAERPKGSFSTLEIQRTEQGDSAMYLCASSLALGGGEQYFGPGTRLTVT.

The chain employs TRBV2 and TRBJ2-3, with D possibly TRBD1 on 6 matching bases. The CDR3 sequence is 16 residues long. The V gene lost 8 bases and the J gene lost 2 bases, with 20 bases spanning the gap. CDR1 SNHLY and CDR2 FYNNEI come from the germline V gene. The CDR3 DNA is TGTGCCAGCGAGGGGATTGACAGGCCCATCACAGATACGCAGTATTTT. Amino acid sequence: CASEGIDRPITDTQYF.

The rearrangement joins TRBV18 to TRBJ1-6; D not certain. This CDR3 comprises 18 residues. V lost 2 bases to trimming and J lost 10 bases, with 24 bases between them. CDR1 is KGHSH, CDR2 LQKENI, per germline. The CDR3 protein is CASSPLGSYFQAHSPLHF. The CDR3 DNA reads as TGTGCCAGCTCACCATTGGGCTCTTACTTCCAAGCTCACTCACCCCTCCACTTT.

This chain connects TRBV28 to TRBJ2-1, with TRBD2 matching 7 bases. The CDR3 consists of 17 residues. Losses at the gene ends were 3 bases for V and 7 bases for J; bases not matched to a gene: 15. Per the germline V gene, CDR1 is MDHEN and CDR2 is SYDVKM. Written as DNA, the CDR3 is TGTGCCAGCAGTTTTGGGGCTAGCGGCATGTTCGGGAATGAGCAGTTCTTC. This codes for CASSFGASGMFGNEQFF.

This sequence joins TRBV13 and TRBJ2-5; 7 nucleotides line up with TRBD2. The V and J ends lost 5 bases and 0 bases, in that order; junction bases with no gene match: 9. The CDR3 extends over 16 amino acids. In germline, CDR1 is PRHDT, CDR2 FYEKMQ (reference sequence). This CDR3 reads CASSMDLAVNQETQYF. The CDR3 nucleotides are TGTGCCAGCAGCATGGATCTAGCGGTTAACCAAGAGACCCAGTACTTC. Complete variable domain (other parts from reference TRBV13 and TRBJ2-5): AAGVIQSPRHLIKEKRETATLKCYPIPRHDTVYWYQQGPGQDPQFLISFYEKMQSDKGSIPDRFSAQQFSDYHSELNMSSLELGDSALYFCASSMDLAVNQETQYFGPGTRLLVL.

This clone was detected only once. The gene calls are TRBV6-5 and TRBJ1-5; D uncertain. V was clipped by 5 bases and J by 5 bases, with 16 bases between them. The CDR3 sequence is 15 residues long. Germline lookup yields CDR1 MNHEY and CDR2 SVGAGI. CDR3: CASSPVRHWDQPQHF. CDR3 bases: TGTGCCAGCAGTCCGGTCAGGCATTGGGATCAGCCCCAGCATTTT.

This clone has only one observation. The rearrangement joins TRBV5-6 to TRBJ2-5, with D perhaps matching TRBD2 (6 bases). The CDR3 runs 13 residues. Between the trimmed V and J ends, which lost 3 bases and 5 bases, there was a span of 11 bases. The germline V gene encodes CDR1 SGHDT and CDR2 YYEEEE. CDR3 protein: CASSWGDRETQYF. The CDR3 bases are TGTGCCAGCAGCTGGGGGGACCGGGAGACCCAGTACTTC.

V usage is TRBV29-1 and J usage is TRBJ2-1; 9 bases map to TRBD1. This CDR3 has 13 amino acids. Unmatched junction bases numbered 6, after V lost 3 bases and J lost 9 bases. Germline V gene data show CDR1 as SQVTM and CDR2 as ANQGSEA. CDR3 nucleotides: TGCAGCGTTGACAACAGGGGGCTGGTTGAGCAGTTCTTC. Translated: CSVDNRGLVEQFF.

V usage is TRBV19 and J usage is TRBJ1-1, with a possible D match to TRBD1 (5 bases). Trimming shortened V by 5 bases and J by 1 base, and 8 bases separated the two germline ends. Germline V gene lookup returns CDR1 LNHDA and CDR2 SQIVND (reference sequence). The CDR3 sequence is 13 residues long. CDR3 region: CASSLGGNTEAFF. Written as DNA, the CDR3 is TGTGCCAGTAGTCTGGGGGGGAACACTGAAGCTTTCTTT.

This clone appeared a single time. The chain has TRBV7-3 and TRBJ2-3; TRBD2 aligns across 8 bases. The germline V gene has CDR1 SGHTA and CDR2 FQGTGA. V lost 5 bases to trimming and J lost 6 bases; unmatched junction nucleotides: 7. The length of the CDR3 is 14 residues. CDR3 coding DNA: TGTGCCAGCAGCCTAGGACTAGCAGGGGATACGCAGTATTTT. Amino acids: CASSLGLAGDTQYF. Looking up the rest from reference TRBV7-3 and TRBJ2-3 gives the full variable domain: GAGVSQTPSNKVTEKGKYVELRCDPISGHTALYWYRQSLGQGPEFLIYFQGTGAADDSGLPNDRFFAVRPEGSVSTLKIQRTERGDSAVYLCASSLGLAGDTQYFGPGTRLTVL.

The chain uses TRBV11-3 and TRBJ2-5, with TRBD2 as a possible D gene (6 bases). The germline gives CDR1 SGHNT, CDR2 YENEEA. There are 13 residues in the CDR3. V was pared by 7 bases and J by 3 bases, with 12 bases between. In DNA form, the CDR3 reads TGTGCCAGCACCCGGCGGGGCAAAGAGACCCAGTACTTC. Residues: CASTRRGKETQYF.

This clone appeared a few times. V gene TRBV5-1 combines with J gene TRBJ1-1, with 10 bases matching TRBD1. This CDR3 comprises 15 residues. V gave up 5 bases and J gave up 5 bases; unmatched junction bases: 9. Germline V gives CDR1 SGHRS, CDR2 YFSETQ. Written as DNA, the CDR3 is TGCGCCAGCAGGCTTACGACAGGGGGCACGACTGAAGCTTTCTTT. Its translation is CASRLTTGGTTEAFF.

This chain links TRBV19 with TRBJ1-3; tentative D call: TRBD1 (6 bases). Germline V gives CDR1 LNHDA, CDR2 SQIVND (reference sequence). The CDR3 is 16 residues long. V gave up 3 bases and J gave up 4 bases, with 16 bases separating them. Here the CDR3 reads CASSILIQGTGNTIYF. The CDR3 DNA sequence: TGTGCCAGTAGTATCCTCATCCAGGGGACCGGAAACACCATATATTTT.

This chain links TRBV13 with TRBJ2-3; 11 bases line up with TRBD2. CDR1 is PRHDT, CDR2 FYEKMQ, per germline (reference sequence). CDR3 size: 15 residues. V shed 0 bases and J 5 bases; nucleotides not matched to a gene: 1. CDR3 residues: CASSLGLAGGDTQYF. The DNA of the CDR3 is TGTGCCAGCAGCTTAGGGCTAGCGGGGGGAGATACGCAGTATTTT.

As DNA, the CDR3 is TGTGCCAGCAGTTCCCTCGCCGAGTCGGATACGCAGTATTTT. Translating gives CASSSLAESDTQYF. V usage is TRBV27 and J usage is TRBJ2-3; no clear D. The CDR3 has 14 residues. Germline V lookup: CDR1 MNHEY, CDR2 SMNVEV (reference sequence). Trimming shortened V by 4 bases and J by 6 bases, and 14 bases separated the two germline ends.

As for this clone: The junction does not match germline at one end; this may be a read error. In the same sample, other DNA sequences code for this CDR3. The chain joins TRBV15 to TRBJ1-5; perhaps TRBD1 as D (6 bases). Looked up from germline, CDR1 is LNHNV and CDR2 is YYDKDF (reference sequence). The CDR3 has 14 amino acids. The CDR3 DNA follows: TGCGCCACTCGGGCCGACAGGTCGTTGGGGCCCCAGCATTTT. It yields the protein CATRADRSLGPQHF.

V usage is TRBV2 and J usage is TRBJ2-5, with 12 bases fitting TRBD2. Germline loops: CDR1 SNHLY, CDR2 FYNNEI. The V gene end was trimmed by 4 bases and the J gene end by 2 bases; junction bases not matched to a gene: 5. This CDR3 is built from 16 residues. CDR3 nucleotide sequence: TGTGCCAGCAGTGTTGGACTAGCGGGGTGGCAAGAGACCCAGTACTTC. Its translation: CASSVGLAGWQETQYF.

The rearrangement joins TRBV5-1 to TRBJ1-3; TRBD1 aligns across 7 bases. Germline assignment: CDR1 SGHRS and CDR2 YFSETQ. CDR3 size: 14 residues. J was trimmed by 8 bases and V by 3 bases; bases with no gene match: 8. The CDR3 DNA follows: TGCGCCAGCAGCTACACAGGGGCCATCGACACCATATATTTT. Its protein product is CASSYTGAIDTIYF.

V is TRBV10-1 and J is TRBJ1-2, with D perhaps matching TRBD1 (6 bases). From germline, CDR1 is WNHNN and CDR2 SYGVQD (reference sequence). V shed 10 bases and J shed 4 bases, with 28 bases lying between them. CDR3 length: 17 residues. The CDR3 sequence: CAISSPRTPRGGYGYTF. The CDR3 DNA reads as TGCGCCATCTCTTCACCCAGGACCCCCAGGGGTGGCTATGGCTACACCTTC.

This chain uses TRBV7-8 with TRBJ2-3; 9 nucleotides match TRBD2. The CDR3 runs 16 residues. From germline, CDR1 is SGHVS and CDR2 FQNEAQ. With 0 bases clipped from V and 1 base from J, the junction kept 2 bases outside the gene matches. The CDR3 DNA reads TGTGCCAGCAGCTTAGCGAGGACTAGCGGCACAGATACGCAGTATTTT. This translates into CASSLARTSGTDTQYF. The full variable domain, in which reference TRBV7-8 and TRBJ2-3 provide the parts outside the CDR3, is GAGVSQSPRYKVAKRGQDVALRCDPISGHVSLFWYQQALGQGPEFLTYFQNEAQLDKSGLPSDRFFAERPEGSVSTLKIQRTQQEDSAVYLCASSLARTSGTDTQYFGPGTRLTVL.

The rearrangement uses TRBV29-1 and TRBJ2-5; 8 bases line up with TRBD1. The V gene's germline CDR1 is SQVTM and CDR2 ANQGSEA. The CDR3 is made up of 12 amino acids. The V and J ends lost 6 bases and 1 base, in that order; junction bases with no gene match: 1. The DNA for the CDR3 is TGCAGCGTCGACAGGGGCCAAGAGACCCAGTACTTC. It codes for CSVDRGQETQYF.

Note on this clone: An end of the junction differs from the germline gene, which may be a read error. V and J are TRBV7-7 and TRBJ2-5; D unclear. The CDR3 consists of 13 residues. Germline assignment: CDR1 SSHAT and CDR2 FNYEAQ (reference sequence). CDR3 DNA: TGTGCTAGCAGCTTAGGCAGACAAGAGACCCAGTACTTC. Amino acids: CASSLGRQETQYF.